This T cell receptor beta chain was sequenced in a study of cytomegalovirus exposure and HLA in healthy donors. Remarks on this clone: The antigen is undetermined.

Study-wide results and caveats: The listing of roughly 160 TCR beta chains classed them as cytomegalovirus-associated. According to a subsequent analysis, TCR clusters from the first cohort were inclined to appear together in the 120 validation repertoires.

This CDR3 spans 13 amino acids. The ends were cut back, 0 bases at V and 7 bases at J, with 9 bases in the middle. Per the germline V gene, CDR1 is SGHDN and CDR2 is FVKESK. Profiling relied on immunoSEQ multiplex PCR, and the TCRdb table lists in-frame clones only, not all of them. The data hold over 150,000 clones, with 86% observed a single time. The origin of this receptor is a man between 18 and 35 years old in good health and CMV-seropositive. The chain joins TRBV14 to TRBJ1-2; D remains unclear. The sample was PBMCs. The CDR3: CASSQDWRVGYTF. The DNA for the CDR3 is TGTGCCAGCAGCCAAGACTGGAGGGTTGGCTACACCTTC. Full variable domain (outside the CDR3, taken from reference TRBV14 and TRBJ1-2): EAGVTQFPSHSVIEKGQTVTLRCDPISGHDNLYWYRRVMGKEIKFLLHFVKESKQDESGMPNNRFLAERTGGTYSTLKVQPAELEDSGVYFCASSQDWRVGYTFGSGTRLTVV.